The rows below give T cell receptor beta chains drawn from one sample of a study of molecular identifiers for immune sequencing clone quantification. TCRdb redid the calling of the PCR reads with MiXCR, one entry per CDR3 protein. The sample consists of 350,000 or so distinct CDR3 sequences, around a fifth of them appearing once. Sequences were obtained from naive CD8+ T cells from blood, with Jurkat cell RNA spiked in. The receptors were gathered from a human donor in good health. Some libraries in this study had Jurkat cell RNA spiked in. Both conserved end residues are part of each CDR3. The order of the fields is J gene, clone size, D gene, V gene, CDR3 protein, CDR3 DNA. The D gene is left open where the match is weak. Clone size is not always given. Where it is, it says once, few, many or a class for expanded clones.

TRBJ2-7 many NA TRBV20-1 CSARDSHLSYEQYF TGCAGTGCTAGGGACAGCCATCTCTCCTACGAGCAGTACTTC
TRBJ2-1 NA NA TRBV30 CAWSQVFEQFF TGTGCCTGGAGTCAGGTGTTTGAGCAGTTCTTC
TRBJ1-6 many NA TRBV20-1 CSATDRSSYNSPLHF TGCAGTGCTACTGACCGGAGCTCCTATAATTCACCCCTCCACTTT
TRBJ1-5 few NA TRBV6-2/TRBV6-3 CASSPRGGQNQPQHF TGTGCCAGCAGCCCACGGGGAGGCCAGAATCAGCCCCAGCATTTT
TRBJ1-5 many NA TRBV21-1 CASSKDDRRSLNSNQPQHF TGTGCCAGCAGCAAAGACGACAGGAGGAGTCTTAATAGCAATCAGCCCCAGCATTTT
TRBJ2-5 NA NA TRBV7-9 CASSLADIRSQETQYF TGTGCCAGCAGCTTAGCCGACATCAGGTCCCAAGAGACCCAGTACTTC
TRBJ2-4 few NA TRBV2 CASSDPLEVNIQYF TGTGCCAGCAGTGATCCGCTAGAAGTAAACATTCAGTACTTC
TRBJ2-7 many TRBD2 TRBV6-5 CASRTFNSGRAHYEQYF TGTGCCAGCAGAACTTTCAATAGCGGGAGGGCCCACTACGAGCAGTACTTC
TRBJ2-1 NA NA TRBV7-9 CASSLSGGGNEQFF TGTGCCAGCAGCCTTTCAGGAGGGGGCAATGAGCAGTTCTTC
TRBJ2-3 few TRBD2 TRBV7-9 CASSSIASSGGPSDTQYF TGTGCCAGCAGCTCAATCGCCAGCTCGGGGGGGCCGTCAGATACGCAGTATTTT
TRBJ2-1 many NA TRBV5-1 CASSLADSSYNEQFF TGCGCCAGCAGCTTGGCGGACAGCTCCTACAATGAGCAGTTCTTC
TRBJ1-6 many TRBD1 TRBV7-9 CASSLDGTAGSPLHF TGTGCCAGCAGCTTAGACGGGACAGCAGGATCACCCCTCCACTTT
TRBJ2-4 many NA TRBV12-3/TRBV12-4 CASSPGKNIQYF TGTGCCAGCAGTCCTGGTAAAAACATTCAGTACTTC
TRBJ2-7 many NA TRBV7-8 CASSPPSAGISYEQYF TGTGCCAGCAGCCCCCCAAGTGCCGGAATCTCCTACGAGCAGTACTTC
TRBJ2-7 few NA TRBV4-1 CASSQEDLFIHEQYF TGCGCCAGCAGCCAAGAAGACTTATTTATCCACGAGCAGTACTTC
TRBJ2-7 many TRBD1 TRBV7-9 CASSSSIDRGYEQYF TGTGCCAGCAGCTCATCAATCGACAGGGGCTACGAGCAGTACTTC
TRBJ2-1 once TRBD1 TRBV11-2 CASSLDPGQGEFF TGTGCCAGCAGCTTAGATCCCGGGCAGGGGGAGTTCTTC
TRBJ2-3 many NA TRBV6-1 CASTSGSRGSGADTQYF TGTGCCAGCACCTCGGGATCCCGGGGTAGTGGAGCAGATACGCAGTATTTT
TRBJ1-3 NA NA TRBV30 CAWSPSGDTIYF TGTGCCTGGAGTCCAAGCGGGGACACCATATATTTT
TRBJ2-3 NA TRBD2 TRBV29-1 CSVDGGGGLTDTQYF TGCAGCGTTGACGGCGGGGGGGGACTCACAGATACGCAGTATTTT
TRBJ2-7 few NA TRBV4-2 CASSQVGYEQYF TGTGCCAGCAGCCAAGTAGGCTACGAGCAGTACTTC
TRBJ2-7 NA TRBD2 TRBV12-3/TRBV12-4 CASRTTSGGAYEQYF TGTGCCAGCAGAACGACTAGCGGGGGGGCCTACGAGCAGTACTTC
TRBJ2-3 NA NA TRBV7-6 CASSRRDNLEGGPDTQYF TGTGCCAGCAGCAGACGAGACAACCTGGAGGGGGGGCCAGATACGCAGTATTTT
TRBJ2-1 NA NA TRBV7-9 CASSPRTEVGNEQFF TGTGCCAGCTCGCCCAGGACCGAGGTCGGCAATGAGCAGTTCTTC
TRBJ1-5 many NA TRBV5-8 CASARGSNQPQHF TGTGCCAGCGCAAGGGGTAGCAATCAGCCCCAGCATTTT
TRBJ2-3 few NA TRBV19 CASSILGKVFTDTQYF TGTGCCAGTAGTATCTTAGGGAAGGTCTTCACAGATACGCAGTATTTT
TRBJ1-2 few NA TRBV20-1 CSPTSDYGYTF TGCAGTCCCACTTCTGACTATGGCTACACCTTC
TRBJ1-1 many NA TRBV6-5 CASSSSSWVLAAEAFF TGTGCCAGCAGTTCGAGCTCGTGGGTTCTGGCCGCTGAAGCTTTCTTT
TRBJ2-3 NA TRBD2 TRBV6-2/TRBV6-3 CASSFLLAGLGDTQYF TGTGCCAGCAGTTTCCTACTAGCGGGGTTGGGGGATACGCAGTATTTT
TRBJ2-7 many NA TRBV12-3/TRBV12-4 CASSLPSMTYEQYF TGTGCCAGCAGTTTACCTTCCATGACCTACGAGCAGTACTTC
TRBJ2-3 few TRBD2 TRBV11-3 CASSLEAGGGTDTQYF TGTGCCAGCAGCTTAGAAGCGGGAGGGGGCACAGATACGCAGTATTTT
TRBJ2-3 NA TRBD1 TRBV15 CATAGGGNTDTQYF TGTGCCACCGCAGGGGGCGGGAATACAGATACGCAGTATTTT
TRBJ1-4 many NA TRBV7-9 CASSVSRGMNEKLFF TGTGCCAGCAGCGTCAGCAGGGGAATGAATGAAAAACTGTTTTTT
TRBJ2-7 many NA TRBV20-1 CSASGTPTYEQYF TGCAGTGCTAGTGGGACACCCACCTACGAGCAGTACTTC
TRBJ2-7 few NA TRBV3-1 CASSQDSTRYEQYF TGTGCCAGCAGCCAAGATAGTACCCGCTACGAGCAGTACTTC
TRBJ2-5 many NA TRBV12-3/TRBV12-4 CASKSGIQETQYF TGTGCCAGCAAGTCGGGCATCCAAGAGACCCAGTACTTC
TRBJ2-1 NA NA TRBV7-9 CASSLGGPFYEQLF TGTGCCAGCAGCTTGGGGGGACCGTTCTACGAGCAGCTCTTC
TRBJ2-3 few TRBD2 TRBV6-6 CASSYSGGGAGALDTQYF TGTGCCAGCAGTTACTCGGGCGGGGGAGCGGGGGCGCTGGATACGCAGTATTTT
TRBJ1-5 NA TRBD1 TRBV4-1 CASNQGRGQVNQPQHF TGCGCCAGCAACCAGGGGAGGGGACAGGTAAATCAGCCCCAGCATTTT
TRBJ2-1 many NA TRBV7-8 CASSPYEAGYNEQFF TGTGCCAGCAGCCCCTATGAGGCAGGCTACAATGAGCAGTTCTTC
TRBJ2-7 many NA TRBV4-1 CASSQGKGGDGYEQYF TGCGCCAGCAGCCAAGGAAAGGGCGGGGACGGGTACGAGCAGTACTTC
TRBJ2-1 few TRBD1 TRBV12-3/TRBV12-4 CASRPGGNEQFF TGTGCCAGCAGACCAGGGGGAAATGAGCAGTTCTTC
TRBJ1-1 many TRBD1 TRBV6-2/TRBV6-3 CASLNRGARSDTEAFF TGTGCCAGTTTGAACAGGGGCGCGCGTTCCGACACTGAAGCTTTCTTT
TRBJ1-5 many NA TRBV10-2 CASSGAGVLRQPQHF TGCGCCAGCAGTGGTGCAGGGGTCTTGCGGCAGCCCCAGCATTTT
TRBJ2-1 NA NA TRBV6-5 CASSYGGVDEQFF TGTGCCAGCAGTTACGGGGGAGTTGATGAGCAGTTCTTC
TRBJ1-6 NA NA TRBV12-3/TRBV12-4 CASSPPGGYSPLHF TGTGCCAGCAGTCCACCGGGTGGTTATTCACCCCTCCACTTT
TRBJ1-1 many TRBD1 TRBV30 CAWSWTGQGMTEAFF TGTGCCTGGAGCTGGACGGGACAGGGGATGACTGAAGCTTTCTTT
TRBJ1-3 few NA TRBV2 CASSRRGGFSGNTIYF TGTGCCAGCAGCCGACGGGGCGGATTCTCTGGAAACACCATATATTTT
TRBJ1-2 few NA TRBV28 CASRPPDAFNYGYTF TGTGCCAGCAGACCCCCCGATGCCTTTAACTATGGCTACACCTTC
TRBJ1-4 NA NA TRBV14 CASSQGSSRTAREKLFF TGTGCCAGCAGCCAAGGTTCGTCCCGGACGGCCCGAGAAAAACTGTTTTTT
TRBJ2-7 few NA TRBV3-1 CASSQVMGLSYEQYF TGTGCCAGCAGCCAAGTGATGGGGCTGTCCTACGAGCAGTACTTC
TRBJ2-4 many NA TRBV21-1 CASSTRLAGALNIQYF TGTGCCAGCAGCACACGACTAGCGGGAGCTCTAAACATTCAGTACTTC
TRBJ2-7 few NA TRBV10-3 CAISDPTGTAAYEQYF TGTGCCATCAGTGACCCTACCGGGACCGCAGCCTACGAGCAGTACTTC
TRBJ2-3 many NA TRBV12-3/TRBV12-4 CASSTQIAPGVDTQYF TGTGCCAGCAGTACCCAAATAGCCCCCGGGGTAGATACGCAGTATTTT
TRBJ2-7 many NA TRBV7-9 CASIGTAIGNEQYF TGTGCCAGCATTGGGACCGCCATAGGGAACGAGCAGTACTTC
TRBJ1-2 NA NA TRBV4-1 CASGPRTFETESYGYTF TGCGCCAGCGGCCCACGAACCTTCGAGACAGAGAGCTATGGCTACACCTTC
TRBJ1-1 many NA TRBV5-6 CASSLPGATGTEAFF TGTGCCAGCAGCCTACCGGGGGCCACGGGCACTGAAGCTTTCTTT